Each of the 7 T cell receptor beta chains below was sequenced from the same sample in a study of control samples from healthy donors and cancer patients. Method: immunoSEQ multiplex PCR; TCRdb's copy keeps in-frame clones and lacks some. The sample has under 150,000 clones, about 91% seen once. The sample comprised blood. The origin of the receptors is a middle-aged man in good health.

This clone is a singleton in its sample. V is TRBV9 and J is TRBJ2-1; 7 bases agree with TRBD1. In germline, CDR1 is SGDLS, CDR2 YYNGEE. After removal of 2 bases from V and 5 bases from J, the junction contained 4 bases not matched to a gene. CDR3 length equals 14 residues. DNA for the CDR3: TGTGCCAGCAGCGTCGGGCAGGGGGACAATGAGCAGTTCTTC. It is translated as CASSVGQGDNEQFF. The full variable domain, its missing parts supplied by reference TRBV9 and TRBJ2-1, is DSGVTQTPKHLITATGQRVTLRCSPRSGDLSVYWYQQSLDQGLQFLIQYYNGEERAKGNILERFSAQQFPDLHSELNLSSLELGDSALYFCASSVGQGDNEQFFGPGTRLTVL.

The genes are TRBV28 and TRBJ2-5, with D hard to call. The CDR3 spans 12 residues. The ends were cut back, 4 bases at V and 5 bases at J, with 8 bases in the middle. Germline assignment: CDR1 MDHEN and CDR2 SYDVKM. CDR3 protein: CASSSTLETQYF. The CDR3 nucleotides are TGTGCCAGCAGTTCTACGCTGGAGACCCAGTACTTC.

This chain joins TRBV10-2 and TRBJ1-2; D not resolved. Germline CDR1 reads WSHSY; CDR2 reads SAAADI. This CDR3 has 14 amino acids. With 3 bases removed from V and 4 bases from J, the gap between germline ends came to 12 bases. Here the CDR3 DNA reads TGCGCCAGCAGTGATACAAAGGATGGCTATGGCTACACCTTC. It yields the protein CASSDTKDGYGYTF.

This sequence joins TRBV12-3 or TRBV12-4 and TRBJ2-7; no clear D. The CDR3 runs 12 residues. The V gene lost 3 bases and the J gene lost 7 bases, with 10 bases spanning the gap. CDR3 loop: CASSLGQEEQYF. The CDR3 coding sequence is TGTGCCAGCAGTTTGGGTCAGGAGGAGCAGTACTTC.

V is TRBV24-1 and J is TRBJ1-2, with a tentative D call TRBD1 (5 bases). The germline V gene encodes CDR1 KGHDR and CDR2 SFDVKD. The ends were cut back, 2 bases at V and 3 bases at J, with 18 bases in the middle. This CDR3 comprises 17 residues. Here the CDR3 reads CATSDSRDPRGYYGYTF. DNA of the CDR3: TGTGCCACCAGTGATTCCCGGGACCCACGGGGTTACTATGGCTACACCTTC.

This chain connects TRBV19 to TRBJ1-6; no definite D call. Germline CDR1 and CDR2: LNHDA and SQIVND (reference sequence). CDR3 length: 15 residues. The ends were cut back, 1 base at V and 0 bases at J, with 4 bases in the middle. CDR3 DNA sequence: TGTGCCAGTAGTATAGGGAGCTCCTATAATTCACCCCTCCACTTT. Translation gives CASSIGSSYNSPLHF. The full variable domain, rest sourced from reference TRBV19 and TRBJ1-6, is DGGITQSPKYLFRKEGQNVTLSCEQNLNHDAMYWYRQDPGQGLRLIYYSQIVNDFQKGDIAEGYSVSREKKESFPLTVTSAQKNPTAFYLCASSIGSSYNSPLHFGNGTRLTVT.

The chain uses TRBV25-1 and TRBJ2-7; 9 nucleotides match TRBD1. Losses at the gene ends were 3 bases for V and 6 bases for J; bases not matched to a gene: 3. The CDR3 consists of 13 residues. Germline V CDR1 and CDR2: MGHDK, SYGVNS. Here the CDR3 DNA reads TGTGCCAGCAGTGATACAGGGGGCAGCGAGCAGTACTTC. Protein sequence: CASSDTGGSEQYF.